The clone carrying this T cell receptor (beta chain) has only one observation. V was pared by 3 bases and J by 2 bases, with 11 bases between. The V gene's germline CDR1 is GTSNPN and CDR2 SVGIG (reference sequence). This CDR3 comprises 14 residues. RNA in amounts of roughly 0.5 to 1 ug was reverse transcribed with random hexamers. TCRdb used MiXCR to reprocess the immunoSEQ multiplex PCR reads, holding one entry per CDR3 protein. This sample has 150,000 to 200,000 distinct CDR3 sequences, with roughly 92% found just once. This sample was taken from a study of CD8 T cells in Susac syndrome. The receptor was derived from a human donor with multiple sclerosis. J is TRBJ1-5 and V is TRBV30; D possibly corresponds to TRBD1 (6 bases). Sequenced material: CD4+ T cells from PBMCs. The CDR3 protein is CAWSTGLGNQPQHF. For the CDR3, the DNA is TGTGCCTGGAGCACAGGGCTGGGCAATCAGCCCCAGCATTTT.